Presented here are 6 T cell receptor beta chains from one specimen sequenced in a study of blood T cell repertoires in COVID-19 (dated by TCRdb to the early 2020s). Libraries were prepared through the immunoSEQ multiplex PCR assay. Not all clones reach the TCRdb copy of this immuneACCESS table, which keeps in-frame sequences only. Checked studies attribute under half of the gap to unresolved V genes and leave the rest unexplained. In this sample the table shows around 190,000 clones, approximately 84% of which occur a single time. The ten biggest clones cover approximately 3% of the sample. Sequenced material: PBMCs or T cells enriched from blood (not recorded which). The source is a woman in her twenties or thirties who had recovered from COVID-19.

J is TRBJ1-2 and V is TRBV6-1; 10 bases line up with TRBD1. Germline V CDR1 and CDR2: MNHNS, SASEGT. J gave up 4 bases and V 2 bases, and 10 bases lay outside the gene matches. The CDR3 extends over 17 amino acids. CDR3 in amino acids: CASSERRGQGKAYGYTF. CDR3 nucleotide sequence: TGTGCCAGCAGTGAAAGGAGGGGACAGGGGAAGGCCTATGGCTACACCTTC.

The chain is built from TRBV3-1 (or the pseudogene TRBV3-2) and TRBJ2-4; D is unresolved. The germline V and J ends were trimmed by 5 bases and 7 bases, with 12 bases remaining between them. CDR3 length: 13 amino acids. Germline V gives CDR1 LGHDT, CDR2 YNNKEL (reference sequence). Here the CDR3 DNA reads TGTGCCAGCAGCTCGACTCCATGGAACATTCAGTACTTC. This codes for CASSSTPWNIQYF.

The CDR3 sequence is CASSRTANEKLFF. In DNA form, the CDR3 reads TGTGCCAGCAGCCGAACAGCCAATGAAAAACTGTTTTTT. The chain carries TRBV7-3 and TRBJ1-4; D unresolved. The length of the CDR3 is 13 residues. Germline assignment: CDR1 SGHTA and CDR2 FQGTGA. With 5 bases removed from V and 5 bases from J, the gap between germline ends came to 9 bases.

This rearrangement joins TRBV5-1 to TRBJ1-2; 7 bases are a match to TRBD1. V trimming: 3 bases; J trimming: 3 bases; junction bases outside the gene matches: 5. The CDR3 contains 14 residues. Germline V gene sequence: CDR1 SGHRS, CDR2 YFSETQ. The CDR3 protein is CASSYQGGDYGYTF. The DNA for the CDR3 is TGCGCCAGCAGCTATCAGGGGGGAGACTATGGCTACACCTTC.

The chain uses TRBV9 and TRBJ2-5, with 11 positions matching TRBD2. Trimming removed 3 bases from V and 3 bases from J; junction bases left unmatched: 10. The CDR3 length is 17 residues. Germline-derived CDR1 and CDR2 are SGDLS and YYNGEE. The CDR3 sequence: CASSANVGGLAEETQYF. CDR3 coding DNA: TGTGCCAGCAGCGCCAACGTGGGGGGACTAGCGGAAGAGACCCAGTACTTC.

As DNA, the CDR3 is TGTGCCAGCAGCCTAACCGGGACAGGGGGTGAGACCCAGTACTTC. The encoded protein is CASSLTGTGGETQYF. The chain carries TRBV3-1 (or the pseudogene TRBV3-2) and TRBJ2-5, with 11 bases lining up with TRBD1. CDR3 size: 15 residues. Germline V gives CDR1 LGHDT, CDR2 YNNKEL (reference sequence). V dropped 4 bases and J dropped 5; count of bases not matched to a gene: 6.